These 9 T cell receptor beta chains were sequenced from one sample in a study of CD8+ T cells in alopecia areata. Treatment reported: oral pan-JAK inhibitor, 5-10 mg twice daily. The authors extracted RNA and reverse transcribed it into cDNA as the sequencing template. Sequencing used immunoSEQ multiplex PCR; TCRdb keeps in-frame clones, though not all of them. The sample contains 110,000 or so clones, 55% to 60% of which appear only once. Sample: CD4+ T cells sorted from blood, taken at week 24, from a patient treated with tofacitinib. The receptor source for this set is a human donor with alopecia areata.

The chain recombines TRBV4-1 with TRBJ2-4, with 9 bases lining up with TRBD1. The ends lost 1 base at V and 8 bases at J; junction bases unmatched: 15. Germline assignment: CDR1 MGHRA and CDR2 YSYEKL. The CDR3 totals 18 residues. This CDR3 is CASSQAESYRGRGDIQYF. CDR3 DNA sequence: TGCGCCAGCAGCCAAGCAGAGTCATACAGGGGGCGGGGCGACATTCAGTACTTC.

The J gene is TRBJ2-7, the V gene TRBV29-1; D call uncertain. V was trimmed by 5 bases and J by 2 bases, leaving 10 bases between them. CDR1 is SQVTM and CDR2 is ANQGSEA in the germline V gene. The CDR3 length is 12 residues. The CDR3 region is CSVRTLAYEQYF. CDR3 in DNA: TGCAGCGTTCGGACCCTAGCCTACGAGCAGTACTTC.

V usage is TRBV5-4 and J usage is TRBJ2-1; 9 nucleotides align to TRBD2. CDR1 SGHNT and CDR2 YYREEE come from the germline V gene (reference sequence). V dropped 0 bases and J dropped 10; count of bases not matched to a gene: 5. This CDR3 is built from 14 residues. The CDR3 sequence: CASSLGASGGEQFF. CDR3 DNA sequence: TGTGCCAGCAGCTTGGGGGCGAGCGGGGGGGAGCAGTTCTTC.

The chain uses TRBV7-2 and TRBJ1-2; no firm D call. The CDR3 is 14 residues long. Germline-derived CDR1 and CDR2 are SGHTA and FQGNSA. Trimming shortened V by 0 bases and J by 2 bases, and 7 bases separated the two germline ends. In DNA, the CDR3 is TGTGCCAGCAGCTTAGCGCCGGGCAACTATGGCTACACCTTC. Amino acids: CASSLAPGNYGYTF.

V and J are TRBV11-2 and TRBJ1-2; D is ambiguous. CDR3 length equals 15 residues. V gave up 2 bases and J gave up 1 base, with 11 bases separating them. Germline V gives CDR1 SGHAT, CDR2 FQNNGV. CDR3 amino acids: CASSLFAGYNYGYTF. The CDR3 nucleotides read TGTGCCAGCAGCTTATTCGCAGGATATAACTATGGCTACACCTTC.

The J gene is TRBJ2-5, the V gene TRBV29-1; either TRBD1 or TRBD2 may supply D (6 bases each). The CDR3 sequence is 13 residues long. CDR1 SQVTM and CDR2 ANQGSEA come from the germline V gene. V lost 6 bases and J 5 bases, leaving 16 bases between the germline ends. CDR3 sequence: CSVRSGGGETQYF. The CDR3 DNA follows: TGCAGCGTGAGGTCCGGGGGCGGGGAGACCCAGTACTTC.

The chain recombines TRBV5-8 with TRBJ1-6; possibly TRBD1 for D (5 bases). This CDR3 contains 13 residues. Deletions cut 6 bases from V and 11 bases from J, with 15 bases between. Germline V gene lookup returns CDR1 SGHTS and CDR2 YDEGEE. CDR3 protein: CASTPIHRPPLHF. The CDR3 DNA sequence: TGTGCCAGCACCCCGATCCACAGGCCACCCCTCCACTTT.

This rearrangement joins TRBV30 to TRBJ1-3, with D possibly being TRBD1 (5 bases). Germline lookup yields CDR1 GTSNPN and CDR2 SVGIG (reference sequence). The V and J ends lost 0 bases and 0 bases respectively, with 9 bases between them. CDR3 length: 15 amino acids. CDR3 sequence reads: CAWSVGGTSGNTIYF. CDR3 DNA: TGTGCCTGGAGTGTTGGCGGGACCTCTGGAAACACCATATATTTT.

The V and J genes are TRBV18 and TRBJ2-5; no clear D. Germline CDR1 is KGHSH and CDR2 is LQKENI. CDR3 length: 14 residues. V dropped 3 bases and J dropped 1 base, with 9 bases sitting between them. The CDR3 region has the DNA TGTGCCAGCTCACCGGGGTTAGCCCAAGAGACCCAGTACTTC. This gives the protein CASSPGLAQETQYF. Full variable domain (missing parts from reference TRBV18 and TRBJ2-5): NAGVMQNPRHLVRRRGQEARLRCSPMKGHSHVYWYRQLPEEGLKFMVYLQKENIIDESGMPKERFSAEFPKEGPSILRIQQVVRGDSAAYFCASSPGLAQETQYFGPGTRLLVL.